This passage covers 28 T cell receptor beta chains from one sample sequenced in a study of shared clonotypes between healthy human individuals. This table comes from immunoSEQ multiplex PCR, and its TCRdb copy is limited to in-frame clones, with some not included. The sample contains over a million clones, roughly 74% of which appear only once. What was sequenced was memory CD4+ T cells from PBMCs. Stated subset: CD45RA-negative fraction. The receptors here all came from a young man in good health. Some clones in this sample may be carry-over from other donors' samples.

The chain joins TRBV27 to TRBJ1-1; TRBD1 is a possible D gene (5 bases). The V gene lost 5 bases and the J gene lost 4 bases, with 20 bases spanning the gap. The CDR3 is 16 residues long. Germline loops: CDR1 MNHEY, CDR2 SMNVEV (reference sequence). CDR3 in amino acids: CASSNPTGAAATEAFF. CDR3 nucleotides: TGTGCCAGCAGTAACCCGACCGGGGCGGCGGCCACTGAAGCTTTCTTT.

CDR3 sequence: CASSQGGRTRYEQYF. DNA for the CDR3: TGCGCCAGCAGCCAAGGAGGTAGGACTAGGTACGAGCAGTACTTC. This chain uses TRBV4-1 with TRBJ2-7; 7 nucleotides agree with TRBD2. The germline CDR1 and CDR2 sequences are MGHRA and YSYEKL. This CDR3 is 15 amino acids long. V dropped 1 base and J dropped 4; count of bases not matched to a gene: 7.

This clone was observed a few times. Other nucleotide sequences from this sample produce the same CDR3. V is TRBV5-1 and J is TRBJ2-3; 11 nucleotides align to TRBD2. Germline loops: CDR1 SGHRS, CDR2 YFSETQ. The CDR3 runs to 14 residues. J lost 5 bases, V lost 4 bases, and 3 bases had no gene match. In nucleotides, the CDR3 is TGCGCCAGCAGCCTGGGACTAGCGGTAGATACGCAGTATTTT. Translation gives CASSLGLAVDTQYF.

Regarding this clone: The same CDR3 arises from other DNA sequences in this sample as well. CDR3 DNA: TGTGCCAGCAGCTTATTGCAGGGCGGTGGCTACACCTTC. Its protein product is CASSLLQGGGYTF. The V gene is TRBV7-9, the J gene TRBJ1-2; a possible D gene is TRBD1 (5 bases). The CDR3 extends over 13 amino acids. Germline lookup yields CDR1 SEHNR and CDR2 FQNEAQ (reference sequence). Trimming stripped 2 bases from V and 7 bases from J, with 11 bases between.

CDR3 in DNA: TGTGCCAGCAGCTTAGGTCCGCGGAACACTGAAGCTTTCTTT. This translates into CASSLGPRNTEAFF. This rearrangement joins TRBV7-2 to TRBJ1-1; D ambiguous. Germline values: CDR1 SGHTA, CDR2 FQGNSA. V shed 1 base and J shed 1 base, with 7 bases lying between them. This CDR3 has 14 amino acids.

This clone was picked up a small number of times. Distinct nucleotide sequences in the sample also encode this CDR3. This chain links TRBV6-5 with TRBJ1-5; perhaps TRBD1 as D (6 bases). The CDR3 loop spans 14 amino acids. Germline V lookup: CDR1 MNHEY, CDR2 SVGAGI. Trimming shortened V by 5 bases and J by 5 bases, and 13 bases separated the two germline ends. The CDR3 nucleotides are TGTGCCAGCAGTAAACAGGGAAGGGATCAGCCCCAGCATTTT. Protein sequence: CASSKQGRDQPQHF.

This clone was seen once. V gene TRBV6-6 combines with J gene TRBJ2-5, with TRBD2 as a possible D gene (6 bases). This CDR3 spans 15 amino acids. V gave up 0 bases and J gave up 4 bases, with 12 bases separating them. Germline-derived CDR1 and CDR2 are MNHNY and SVGAGI (reference sequence). CDR3 loop: CASSYSGTPLETQYF. For the CDR3, the DNA is TGTGCCAGCAGTTACTCAGGGACTCCCTTAGAGACCCAGTACTTC.

The CDR3 is CASSLGLLVGSETQYF. The CDR3 bases are TGTGCCAGCAGCTTAGGGCTCCTAGTTGGTTCAGAGACCCAGTACTTC. The chain carries TRBV11-2 and TRBJ2-5; no reliable D call. This CDR3 comprises 16 residues. Germline CDR1 SGHAT, CDR2 FQNNGV. Between the trimmed V and J ends, which lost 1 base and 4 bases, there was a span of 16 bases.

The chain joins TRBV2 to TRBJ1-5, with D tentatively TRBD1 (5 bases). Between the trimmed V and J ends, which lost 6 bases and 7 bases, there was a span of 16 bases. This CDR3 is built from 14 residues. Germline CDR1 reads SNHLY; CDR2 reads FYNNEI. CDR3 sequence reads: CASSRDSGEQPQHF. CDR3 coding DNA: TGTGCCAGCAGCCGAGACAGCGGCGAACAGCCCCAGCATTTT.

The chain links TRBV2 to TRBJ1-5, with unresolved D. CDR1 is SNHLY, CDR2 FYNNEI, per germline. CDR3 size: 14 residues. Trimming pared 5 bases from V and 0 bases from J, leaving 8 bases between. The CDR3 protein is CASSPGTSNQPQHF. DNA for the CDR3: TGTGCCAGCAGTCCTGGTACTAGCAATCAGCCCCAGCATTTT.

This chain uses TRBV7-2 with TRBJ1-2; tentatively, D is TRBD1 (5 bases). V dropped 3 bases and J dropped 9 bases, with 20 bases sitting between them. The CDR3 spans 15 residues. In germline, CDR1 is SGHTA, CDR2 FQGNSA. DNA of the CDR3: TGTGCCAGCAGCTTCTTACCCAAGGGGATAGGTCGCTACACCTTC. Protein product: CASSFLPKGIGRYTF.

The chain combines TRBV6-6 with TRBJ1-2; 10 bases align to TRBD1. The CDR3 has 15 amino acids. CDR1 is MNHNY and CDR2 is SVGAGI in the germline V gene (reference sequence). The V and J ends lost 0 bases and 7 bases, in that order; junction bases with no gene match: 5. The CDR3 loop is CASSYSDRGLRGYTF. The CDR3 nucleotides are TGTGCCAGCAGTTACTCGGACAGGGGGTTACGTGGCTACACCTTC.

Only a few counts were recorded for this clone. The chain couples TRBV30 to TRBJ2-3; D is perhaps TRBD2 (6 bases). This CDR3 region has 12 residues. The V gene's germline CDR1 is GTSNPN and CDR2 SVGIG (reference sequence). The CDR3, as DNA: TGTGGGGGGGACGCTAGCACAGATACGCAGTATTTT. It codes for CGGDASTDTQYF.

The rearrangement uses TRBV18 and TRBJ1-2, with no clear D. Germline V gives CDR1 KGHSH, CDR2 LQKENI. The CDR3 consists of 15 residues. V lost 3 bases, J lost 4 bases, and 15 bases lay in between. CDR3 nucleotide sequence: TGTGCCAGCTCACCCCCTCAGGTTTTAGGCTATGGCTACACCTTC. Translated, it gives CASSPPQVLGYGYTF.

Only one count was recorded for this clone. The V call is TRBV9, the J call TRBJ2-1, with 10 bases matching TRBD1. CDR3 length: 15 residues. V dropped 8 bases and J dropped 10; count of bases not matched to a gene: 15. Germline V lookup: CDR1 SGDLS, CDR2 YYNGEE. Here the CDR3 DNA reads TGTGCCAGTGGGGTAGACAGGGGGCAGAGCCGGGAGCAGTTCTTC. Amino acids: CASGVDRGQSREQFF.

This clone was seen just once. Other DNA sequences in the sample encode the same CDR3. The V call is TRBV2, the J call TRBJ2-7; D is unresolved. The CDR3 extends over 12 amino acids. The V gene's germline CDR1 is SNHLY and CDR2 FYNNEI. The ends were cut back, 2 bases at V and 4 bases at J, with 6 bases in the middle. The CDR3 loop reads CASSESGYEQYF. The CDR3 region has the DNA TGTGCCAGCAGTGAATCGGGTTACGAGCAGTACTTC.

Of note for this clone: This CDR3 is also generated by other DNA sequences in the sample. The chain employs TRBV2 and TRBJ1-5; TRBD1 might be the D (5 bases). The V end lost 0 bases, the J end lost 5 bases, and 8 bases lay between the germline ends. The CDR3 spans 14 residues. The germline gives CDR1 SNHLY, CDR2 FYNNEI. The CDR3 loop reads CASSEAGGHQPQHF. The DNA for the CDR3 is TGTGCCAGCAGTGAAGCGGGGGGTCATCAGCCCCAGCATTTT.

This clone has only one observation. The chain uses TRBV4-3 and TRBJ2-1, with TRBD1 matching over 7 bases. The CDR3 extends over 13 amino acids. CDR1 is LGHNA, CDR2 YSLEER, per germline. Unmatched junction bases numbered 8, after V lost 0 bases and J lost 15 bases. CDR3 sequence reads: CASSQEDRPYLFF. For the CDR3, the DNA is TGCGCCAGCAGCCAAGAGGACAGGCCCTACCTGTTCTTC.

The rearrangement uses TRBV5-1 and TRBJ2-7, with D possibly being TRBD2 (5 bases). Germline CDR1 is SGHRS and CDR2 is YFSETQ. Trimming pared 3 bases from V and 4 bases from J, leaving 8 bases between. The CDR3 has 12 amino acids. DNA for the CDR3: TGCGCCAGCAGCTACAGCGGTTACGAGCAGTACTTC. Amino acid sequence: CASSYSGYEQYF. The entire variable domain, with the rest obtained from reference TRBV5-1 and TRBJ2-7, is as follows: KAGVTQTPRYLIKTRGQQVTLSCSPISGHRSVSWYQQTPGQGLQFLFEYFSETQRNKGNFPGRFSGRQFSNSRSEMNVSTLELGDSALYLCASSYSGYEQYFGPGTRLTVT.

Worth noting for this clone: An end of the junction does not agree with germline; a read error may underlie this. The V call is TRBV12-5, the J call TRBJ2-7, with D unresolved. Per the germline V gene, CDR1 is LGHNT and CDR2 is FRNRAP. This CDR3 contains 11 residues. The CDR3 here is CASGPVWARNF. DNA of the CDR3: TGTGCTAGTGGTCCCGTTTGGGCACGCAACTTC.

The chain couples TRBV9 to TRBJ2-7, with D unresolved. Trimming took 4 bases from V and 3 from J, leaving 17 bases between them. In germline, CDR1 is SGDLS, CDR2 YYNGEE. The CDR3 covers 15 residues. The CDR3 here is CASSPQELPHYEQYF. The CDR3 DNA reads as TGTGCCAGCAGCCCACAAGAACTGCCCCACTACGAGCAGTACTTC.

The chain couples TRBV19 to TRBJ2-5; no firm D call. Germline-derived CDR1 and CDR2 are LNHDA and SQIVND (reference sequence). V lost 8 bases and J lost 5, with 15 bases in between. There are 13 residues in the CDR3. In nucleotides, the CDR3 is TGTGCCAGTCGCAGAACCCGAGTGGAGACCCAGTACTTC. Translating gives CASRRTRVETQYF.

This chain connects TRBV25-1 to TRBJ2-2, with 9 bases that match TRBD2. CDR3 size: 15 residues. The germline gives CDR1 MGHDK, CDR2 SYGVNS. V gave up 5 bases and J gave up 2 bases; unmatched junction bases: 3. The DNA of the CDR3 is TGTGCCAGCAGTTTAGCGGGAGTAAACACCGGGGAGCTGTTTTTT. Its translation is CASSLAGVNTGELFF.

This clone was detected only a few times. This CDR3 is also generated by other DNA sequences in the sample. The chain uses TRBV2 and TRBJ1-2; TRBD1 agrees at 7 bases. The V gene's germline CDR1 is SNHLY and CDR2 FYNNEI. The trim removed 4 bases at V and 5 bases at J, leaving 7 bases unmatched. This CDR3 region has 14 residues. CDR3 DNA sequence: TGTGCCAGCAGTGGGGACAGTGCGGCGTATGGCTACACCTTC. Its protein is CASSGDSAAYGYTF.

The V gene is TRBV9, the J gene TRBJ2-1, with a tentative D call TRBD1 (5 bases). The CDR3 has 16 amino acids. Germline-derived CDR1 and CDR2 are SGDLS and YYNGEE. Between the trimmed V and J ends, which lost 4 bases and 7 bases, there was a span of 21 bases. The CDR3 bases are TGTGCCAGCAGCCCCTCGTGGCAGGGCACTAAGAATGAGCAGTTCTTC. It translates to CASSPSWQGTKNEQFF.

This clone showed up just once. The gene calls are TRBV11-1 and TRBJ1-1; TRBD1 is a possible D gene (6 bases). The CDR3 loop spans 15 amino acids. Germline V gene data show CDR1 as SGHAT and CDR2 as FQDESV (reference sequence). V was shortened by 7 bases and J by 3 bases, with 18 bases between the two germline ends. CDR3 sequence: CASTPRGAEDTEAFF. Here the CDR3 DNA reads TGTGCCAGCACCCCAAGGGGGGCGGAAGACACTGAAGCTTTCTTT.

This clone was seen a handful of times. The chain recombines TRBV5-1 with TRBJ2-5, with a tentative D call TRBD2 (6 bases). The CDR3 has 14 residues. Germline V lookup: CDR1 SGHRS, CDR2 YFSETQ. The ends were cut back, 4 bases at V and 2 bases at J, with 12 bases in the middle. CDR3 in DNA: TGCGCCAGCAGCATGGCGGCGGGACAAGAGACCCAGTACTTC. It translates to CASSMAAGQETQYF.

The V gene is TRBV10-3, the J gene TRBJ2-2; a weak D match, TRBD2 (5 bases). Germline CDR1 reads ENHRY; CDR2 reads SYGVKD. This CDR3 comprises 14 residues. V lost 8 bases, J lost 3 bases, and 13 bases lay in between. The CDR3 is CAILAKGDTGELFF. The CDR3 nucleotides read TGTGCCATCCTTGCGAAGGGAGACACCGGGGAGCTGTTTTTT.